This TCR beta chain is drawn from a study of CD4 T cells in relation to SARS-CoV-2 and coronaviruses. The overall study: PBMCs were cultured with antigen for over 8 days before TCR beta sequencing.

This table comes from immunoSEQ multiplex PCR, and its TCRdb copy is limited to in-frame clones, with some not included. This sample carries 15,000 to 20,000 clones, under 80% of them seen once, and the ten largest clones take 18%. Study-wide results and caveats: Crossreactive clones expanded significantly less to SARS-CoV-2 than monoreactive clones.

Germline V gene lookup returns CDR1 SGHRS and CDR2 YFSETQ. With V trimmed by 0 bases and J by 6 bases, 6 bases remained unmatched. The CDR3 length is 16 residues. The unexposed donors gave CD4+ T cells in about 2010-2018, prior to COVID-19. CD4+ T cells were isolated from the cells after 10 days of culture. Cells permitting, SARS-CoV-2 S/N and four cold-coronavirus spikes were tested on unexposed-donor CD4+ T cells. Cultures received half-medium IL-2 refreshes on days 3 and 7. Only a few counts were recorded for this clone. Its antigen remains unknown. Material for sequencing was CD4+ T cells from PBMCs, cultured in vitro. The genes are TRBV5-1 and TRBJ2-1, with 10 bases lining up with TRBD2. This sequence originates from a human donor in good health. Here the CDR3 reads CASSLAELAGINEQFF. DNA for the CDR3: TGCGCCAGCAGCTTGGCCGAACTAGCGGGGATCAATGAGCAGTTCTTC.